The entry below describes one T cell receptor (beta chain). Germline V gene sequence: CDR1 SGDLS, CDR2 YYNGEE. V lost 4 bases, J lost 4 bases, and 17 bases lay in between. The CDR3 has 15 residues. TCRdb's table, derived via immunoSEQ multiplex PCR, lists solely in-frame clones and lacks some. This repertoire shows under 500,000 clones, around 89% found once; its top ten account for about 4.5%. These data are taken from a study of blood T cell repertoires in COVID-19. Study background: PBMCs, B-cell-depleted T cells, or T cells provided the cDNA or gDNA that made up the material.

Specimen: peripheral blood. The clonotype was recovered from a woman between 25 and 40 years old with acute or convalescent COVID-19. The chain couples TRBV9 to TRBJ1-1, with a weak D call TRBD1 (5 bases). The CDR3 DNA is TGTGCCAGCAGCTTCGGCCCTGGGGGGTCCACTGAAGCTTTCTTT. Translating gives CASSFGPGGSTEAFF.